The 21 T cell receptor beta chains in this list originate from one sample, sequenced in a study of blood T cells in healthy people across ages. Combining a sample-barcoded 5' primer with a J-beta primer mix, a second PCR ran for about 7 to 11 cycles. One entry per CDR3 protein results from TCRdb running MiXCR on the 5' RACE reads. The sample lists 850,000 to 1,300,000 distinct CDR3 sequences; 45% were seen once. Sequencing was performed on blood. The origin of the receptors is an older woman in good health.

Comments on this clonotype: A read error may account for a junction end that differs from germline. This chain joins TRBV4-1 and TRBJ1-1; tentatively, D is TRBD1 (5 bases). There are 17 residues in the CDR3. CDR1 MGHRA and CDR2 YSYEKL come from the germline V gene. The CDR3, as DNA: TGCGCCAGCACCCAACGCGGGGGGAGGGCTGTTAACACTGAAGCTTTCTTT. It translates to CASTQRGGRAVNTEAFF.

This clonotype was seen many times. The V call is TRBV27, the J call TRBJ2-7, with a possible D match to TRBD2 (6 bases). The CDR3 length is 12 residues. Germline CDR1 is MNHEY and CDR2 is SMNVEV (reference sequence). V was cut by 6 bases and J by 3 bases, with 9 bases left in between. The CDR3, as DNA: TGTGCCAGCAGGGAGGGGAGCTACGAGCAGTACTTC. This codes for CASREGSYEQYF.

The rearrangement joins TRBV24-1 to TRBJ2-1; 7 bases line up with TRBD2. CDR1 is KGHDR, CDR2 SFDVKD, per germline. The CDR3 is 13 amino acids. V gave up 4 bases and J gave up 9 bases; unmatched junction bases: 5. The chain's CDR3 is CATSEGPGGEQFF. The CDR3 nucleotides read TGTGCCACCAGTGAGGGGCCGGGAGGTGAGCAGTTCTTC.

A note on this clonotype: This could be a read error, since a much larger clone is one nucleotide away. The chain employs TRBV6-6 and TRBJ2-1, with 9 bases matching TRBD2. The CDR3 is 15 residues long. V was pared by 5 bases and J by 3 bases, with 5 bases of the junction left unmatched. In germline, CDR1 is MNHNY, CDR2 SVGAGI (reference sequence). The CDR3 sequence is CASSPSGMVYNEQFF. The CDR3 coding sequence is TGTGCCAGCAGTCCTAGCGGGATGGTCTACAATGAGCAGTTCTTC.

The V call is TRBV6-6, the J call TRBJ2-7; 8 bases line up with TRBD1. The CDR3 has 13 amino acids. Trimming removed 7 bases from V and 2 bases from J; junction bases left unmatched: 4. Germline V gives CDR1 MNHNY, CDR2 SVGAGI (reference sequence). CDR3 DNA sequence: TGTGCCAGCAAGGGACAGGCTACCTACGAGCAGTACTTC. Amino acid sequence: CASKGQATYEQYF.

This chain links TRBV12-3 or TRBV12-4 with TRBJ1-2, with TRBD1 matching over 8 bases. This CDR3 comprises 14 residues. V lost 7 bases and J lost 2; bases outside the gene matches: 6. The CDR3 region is CASTKTGENYGYTF. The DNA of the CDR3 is TGTGCCAGCACCAAGACAGGGGAAAACTATGGCTACACCTTC.

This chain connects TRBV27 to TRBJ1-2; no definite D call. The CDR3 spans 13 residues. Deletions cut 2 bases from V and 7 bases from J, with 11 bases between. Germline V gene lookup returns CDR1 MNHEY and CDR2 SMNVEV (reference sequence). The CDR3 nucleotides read TGTGCCAGCAGTTTAGAAGGGATCACTGGCTACACCTTC. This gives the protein CASSLEGITGYTF.

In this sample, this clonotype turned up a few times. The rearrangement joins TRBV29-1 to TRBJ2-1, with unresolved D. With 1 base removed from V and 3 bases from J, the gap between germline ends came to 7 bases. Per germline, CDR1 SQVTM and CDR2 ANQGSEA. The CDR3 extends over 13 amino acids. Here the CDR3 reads CSVEGTSYNEQFF. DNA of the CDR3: TGCAGCGTTGAAGGGACCAGCTACAATGAGCAGTTCTTC.

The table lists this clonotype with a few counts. The CDR3 loop is CASSLTATRTDTQYF. The DNA of the CDR3 is TGCGCCAGCAGCCTGACCGCGACCCGCACAGATACGCAGTATTTT. The V and J genes are TRBV5-1 and TRBJ2-3; D unclear. V was clipped by 4 bases and J by 1 base, with 13 bases between them. Germline V CDR1 and CDR2: SGHRS, YFSETQ. The CDR3 has 15 amino acids.

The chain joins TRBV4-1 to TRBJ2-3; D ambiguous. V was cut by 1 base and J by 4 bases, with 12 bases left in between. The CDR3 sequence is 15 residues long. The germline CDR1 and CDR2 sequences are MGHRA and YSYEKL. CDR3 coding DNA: TGCGCCAGCAGCCAAGGGAGCCTGGGGTCAGATACGCAGTATTTT. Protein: CASSQGSLGSDTQYF.

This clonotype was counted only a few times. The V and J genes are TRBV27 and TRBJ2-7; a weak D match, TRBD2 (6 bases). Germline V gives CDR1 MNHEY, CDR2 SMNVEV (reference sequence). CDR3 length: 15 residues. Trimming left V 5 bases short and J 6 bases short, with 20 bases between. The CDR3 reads CASSAISGDPREQYF. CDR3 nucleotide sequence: TGTGCCAGCAGTGCGATTAGCGGAGACCCCCGCGAGCAGTACTTC.

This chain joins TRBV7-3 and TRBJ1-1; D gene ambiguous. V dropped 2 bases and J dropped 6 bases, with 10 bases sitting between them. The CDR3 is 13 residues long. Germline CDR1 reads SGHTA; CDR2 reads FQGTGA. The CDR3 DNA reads TGTGCCAGCAGCTTACTCCGGTCATCTGAAGCTTTCTTT. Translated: CASSLLRSSEAFF.

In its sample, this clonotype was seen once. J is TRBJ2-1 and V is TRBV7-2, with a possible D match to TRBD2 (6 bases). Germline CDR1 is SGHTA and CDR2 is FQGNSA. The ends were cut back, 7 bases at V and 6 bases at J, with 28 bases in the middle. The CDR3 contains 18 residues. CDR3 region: CASNPGGSPQRRPNEQFF. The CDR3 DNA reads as TGTGCCAGCAACCCCGGGGGAAGCCCCCAAAGAAGACCCAATGAGCAGTTCTTC. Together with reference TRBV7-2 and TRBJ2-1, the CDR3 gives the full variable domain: GAGVSQSPSNKVTEKGKDVELRCDPISGHTALYWYRQSLGQGLEFLIYFQGNSAPDKSGLPSDRFSAERTGGSVSTLTIQRTQQEDSAVYLCASNPGGSPQRRPNEQFFGPGTRLTVL.

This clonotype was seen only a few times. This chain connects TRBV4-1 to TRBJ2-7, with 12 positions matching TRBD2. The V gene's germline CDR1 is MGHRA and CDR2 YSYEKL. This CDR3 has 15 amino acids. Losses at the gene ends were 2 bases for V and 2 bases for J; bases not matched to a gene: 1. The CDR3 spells CASSQSSGRAYEQYF. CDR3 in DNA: TGCGCCAGCAGCCAATCTAGCGGGAGGGCCTACGAGCAGTACTTC.

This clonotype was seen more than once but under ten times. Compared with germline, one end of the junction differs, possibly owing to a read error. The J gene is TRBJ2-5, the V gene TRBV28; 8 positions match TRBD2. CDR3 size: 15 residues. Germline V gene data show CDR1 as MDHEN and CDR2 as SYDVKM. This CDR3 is CASSLRGRPQEAQYF. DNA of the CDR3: TGTGCCAGCAGTTTGCGCGGGAGGCCCCAAGAGGCCCAGTACTTC.

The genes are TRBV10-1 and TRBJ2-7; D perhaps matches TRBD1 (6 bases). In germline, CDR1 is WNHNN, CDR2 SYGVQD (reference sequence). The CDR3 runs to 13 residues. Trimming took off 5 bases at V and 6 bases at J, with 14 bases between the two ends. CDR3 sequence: CASSFPGQREQYF. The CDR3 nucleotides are TGCGCCAGCAGTTTTCCCGGACAGCGCGAGCAGTACTTC.

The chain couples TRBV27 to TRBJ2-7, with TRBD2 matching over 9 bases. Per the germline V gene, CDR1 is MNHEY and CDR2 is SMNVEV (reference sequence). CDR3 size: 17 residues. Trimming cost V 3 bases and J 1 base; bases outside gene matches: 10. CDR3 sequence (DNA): TGTGCCAGCAGTTTCCGACTTAGCGGGGGTAGTTCCTACGAGCAGTACTTC. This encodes CASSFRLSGGSSYEQYF.

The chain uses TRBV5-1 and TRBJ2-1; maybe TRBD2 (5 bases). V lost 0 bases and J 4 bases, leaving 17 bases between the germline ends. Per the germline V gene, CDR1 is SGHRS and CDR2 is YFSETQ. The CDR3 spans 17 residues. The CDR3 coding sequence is TGCGCCAGCAGCTTGGCCGGCTCTAGCCCAAAATACAATGAGCAGTTCTTC. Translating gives CASSLAGSSPKYNEQFF.

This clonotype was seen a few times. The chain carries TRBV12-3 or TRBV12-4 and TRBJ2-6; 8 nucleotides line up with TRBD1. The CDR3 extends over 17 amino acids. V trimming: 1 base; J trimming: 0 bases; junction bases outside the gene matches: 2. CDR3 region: CASSLGTGLSGANVLTF. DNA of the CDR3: TGTGCCAGCAGTTTAGGGACAGGGCTCTCTGGGGCCAACGTCCTGACTTTC.

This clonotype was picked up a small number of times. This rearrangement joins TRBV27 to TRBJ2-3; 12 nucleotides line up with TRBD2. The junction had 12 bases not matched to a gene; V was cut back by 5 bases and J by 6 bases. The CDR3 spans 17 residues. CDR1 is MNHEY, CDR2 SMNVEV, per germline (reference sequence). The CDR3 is CASSPRLAGVERDTQYF. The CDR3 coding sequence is TGTGCCAGCAGTCCTCGACTAGCGGGAGTAGAGCGGGATACGCAGTATTTT.

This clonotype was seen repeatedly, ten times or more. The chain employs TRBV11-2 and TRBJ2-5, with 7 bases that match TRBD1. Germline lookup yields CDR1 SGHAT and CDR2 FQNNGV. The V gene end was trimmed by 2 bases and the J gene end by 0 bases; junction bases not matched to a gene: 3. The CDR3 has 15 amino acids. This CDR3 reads CASSLNRGNQETQYF. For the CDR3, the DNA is TGTGCCAGCAGCTTAAACAGGGGAAACCAAGAGACCCAGTACTTC.